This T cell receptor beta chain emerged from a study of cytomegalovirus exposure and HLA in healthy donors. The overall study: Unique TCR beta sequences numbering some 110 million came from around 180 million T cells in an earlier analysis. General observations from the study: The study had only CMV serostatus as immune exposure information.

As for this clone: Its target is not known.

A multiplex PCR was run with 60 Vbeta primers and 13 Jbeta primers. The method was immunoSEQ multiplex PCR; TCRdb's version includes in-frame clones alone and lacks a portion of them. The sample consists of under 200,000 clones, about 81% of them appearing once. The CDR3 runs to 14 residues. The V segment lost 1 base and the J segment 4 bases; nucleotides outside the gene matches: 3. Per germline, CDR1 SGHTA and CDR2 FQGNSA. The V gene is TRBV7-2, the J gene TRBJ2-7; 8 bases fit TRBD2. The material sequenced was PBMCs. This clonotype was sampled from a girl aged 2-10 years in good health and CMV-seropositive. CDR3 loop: CASSLVREGYEQYF. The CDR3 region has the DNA TGTGCCAGCAGCTTAGTCCGGGAGGGATACGAGCAGTACTTC.